The entry below gives a single T cell receptor beta chain sequence along with its context. The data belong to a study of patients and donors after allogeneic stem cell transplantation. MiXCR, applied by TCRdb to the RT-PCR reads, yields one record per CDR3 protein. The sample lists approximately 140,000 distinct CDR3 sequences; roughly two fifths were seen once. The material sequenced was blood, either unsorted or a sorted T cell fraction (not recorded which). This TCR was recovered from a human donor who was either an allogeneic HSCT recipient or a stem cell or donor lymphocyte infusion donor (not recorded which). It is not recorded whose cells these are; they may come from a transplant donor.

Here the CDR3 DNA reads TGTGCCAGCAGCTCACATCCCCGGCGGACCTCGAACACCGGGGAGCTGTTTTTT. Protein product: CASSSHPRRTSNTGELFF. The J gene is TRBJ2-2, the V gene TRBV7-3; no reliable D call. V dropped 4 bases and J dropped 0 bases, with 18 bases sitting between them. This CDR3 is 18 amino acids long. Germline CDR1 SGHTA, CDR2 FQGTGA.